This T cell receptor beta chain was captured by sequencing in a study of patients and donors after allogeneic stem cell transplantation (dated by TCRdb to about 2020). Libraries were constructed by RT-PCR. Instrument used: NextSeq 550. TCRdb applied fastp at Q25 and MiXCR to the public reads, then kept only in-frame beta chains. One record per CDR3 amino acid sequence lists the most common genes and DNA. The table for this sample lists some 92,000 distinct CDR3 sequences; roughly 50% of them were counted only once. 60% to 75% of the sample belongs to the ten largest clones. On this clonotype: Its recognized antigen is unknown. No qualities accompany the bases; no much larger clone lies one base away.

From the cysteine up to the phenylalanine, the CDR3 has a length of 14 residues. Just the 42-base CDR3 DNA is kept, in frame starting at base 1. The germline V gene supplies CDR1 MNHEY and CDR2 SVGEGT. V gives up 2 bases and J gives up 4 bases, and the segment between their germline ends measures 11 bases. The V gene is TRBV6-2 or TRBV6-3 and the J gene is TRBJ1-1; D gene: possibly TRBD1, on 5 matching bases. The sequence was collected from a human donor who was either an allogeneic HSCT recipient or a stem cell or donor lymphocyte infusion donor (not recorded which). It is not recorded whose cells these are; they may come from a transplant donor. The sample comprised blood, either unsorted or a sorted T cell fraction (not recorded which). The CDR3 has the sequence CASSYLRGGTEAFF. In nucleotides, the sequence is TGTGCCAGCAGTTACCTACGTGGGGGCACTGAAGCTTTCTTT.